This TCR beta chain was captured by sequencing in a study of T cell responses to AZD1222 COVID-19 vaccine. Study-wide background: Second doses that came at about 4 or about 12 weeks were put together.

Generated by immunoSEQ multiplex PCR, the TCRdb table keeps only in-frame clones and is missing some. This sample has 75,000 to 100,000 clones, with roughly nine tenths found just once. Study conclusions and caveats: Only a handful of individuals given AZD1222 were seropositive at baseline.

Comment on this clone: Its matching antigen is unknown.

This CDR3 is built from 14 residues. V lost 2 bases, J lost 1 base, and 7 bases lay in between. Germline loops: CDR1 KGHDR, CDR2 SFDVKD. The J gene is TRBJ1-2, the V gene TRBV24-1; the D is unclear. The sequence was collected from an adult in good health. Here the sequenced sample was peripheral blood, taken on day 0 of AZD1222 vaccination. The CDR3 DNA reads as TGTGCCACCAGTGATTCGCCACTTAACTATGGCTACACCTTC. Translation: CATSDSPLNYGYTF.